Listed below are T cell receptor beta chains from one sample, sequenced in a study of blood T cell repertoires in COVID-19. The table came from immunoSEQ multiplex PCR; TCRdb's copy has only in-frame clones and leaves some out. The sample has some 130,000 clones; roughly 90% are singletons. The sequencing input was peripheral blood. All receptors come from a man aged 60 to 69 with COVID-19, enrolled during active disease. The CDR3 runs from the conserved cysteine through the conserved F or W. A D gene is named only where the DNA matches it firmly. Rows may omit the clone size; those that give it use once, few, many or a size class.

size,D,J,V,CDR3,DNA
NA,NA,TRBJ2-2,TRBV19,CASTFQDYINTGELFF,TGTGCCAGTACCTTCCAAGACTACATAAACACCGGGGAGCTGTTTTTT
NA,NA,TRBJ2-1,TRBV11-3,CASSSAGSGHQWEQFF,TGTGCCAGCAGCTCCGCCGGGAGCGGCCATCAATGGGAGCAGTTCTTC
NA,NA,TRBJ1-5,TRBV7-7,CASSLSPNQPQHF,TGTGCTAGCAGCTTATCCCCTAATCAGCCCCAGCATTTT
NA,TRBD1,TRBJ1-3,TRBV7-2,CASSLRQGAGGGNTIYF,TGTGCCAGCAGCCTAAGACAGGGAGCGGGCGGGGGAAACACCATATATTTT
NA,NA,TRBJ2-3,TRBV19,CASSMGASSTDTQYF,TGTGCCAGTAGTATGGGGGCCTCTAGCACAGATACGCAGTATTTT
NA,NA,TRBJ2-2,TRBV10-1,CASSEGGNTGELFF,TGCGCCAGCAGTGAGGGCGGGAACACCGGGGAGCTGTTTTTT
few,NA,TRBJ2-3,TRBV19,CASSIGFTDTQYF,TGTGCCAGTAGTATCGGTTTCACAGATACGCAGTATTTT
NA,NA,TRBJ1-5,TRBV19,CASTSGRGTDAYSNQPQHF,TGTGCCAGCACTTCCGGAAGGGGGACGGACGCCTATAGCAATCAGCCCCAGCATTTT
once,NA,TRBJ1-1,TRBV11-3,CASSLPYTEAFF,TGTGCCAGCAGCTTACCCTACACTGAAGCTTTCTTT
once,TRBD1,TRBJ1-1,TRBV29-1,CSVEARGQRAFF,TGCAGCGTTGAGGCTAGGGGACAGCGAGCTTTCTTT
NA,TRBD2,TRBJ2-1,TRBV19,CASSIQTSGSGNEQFF,TGTGCCAGTAGTATCCAGACTAGCGGGAGTGGCAATGAGCAGTTCTTC
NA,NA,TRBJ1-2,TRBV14,CASSQEGAGAYGYTF,TGTGCCAGCAGCCAAGAGGGGGCAGGGGCCTATGGCTACACCTTC
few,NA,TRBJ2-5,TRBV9,CASSPLNQETQYF,TGTGCCAGCAGCCCACTTAATCAAGAGACCCAGTACTTC
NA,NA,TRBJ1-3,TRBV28,CASTVPTGGNTIYF,TGTGCCAGCACGGTTCCCACAGGGGGAAACACCATATATTTT
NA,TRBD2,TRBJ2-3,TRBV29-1,CSVSPLISGRTDTQYF,TGCAGCGTTTCCCCCCTCATTAGCGGGAGGACAGATACGCAGTATTTT
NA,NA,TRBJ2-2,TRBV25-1,CASEGYTGELFF,TGTGCCAGTGAGGGCTACACCGGGGAGCTGTTTTTT
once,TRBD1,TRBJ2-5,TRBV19,CASSPRTGFQETQYF,TGTGCCAGTAGTCCTCGGACAGGGTTTCAAGAGACCCAGTACTTC
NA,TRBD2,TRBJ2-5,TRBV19,CASTAAGEYETQYF,TGTGCCAGTACAGCAGCGGGAGAGTATGAGACCCAGTACTTC
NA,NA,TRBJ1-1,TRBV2,CASSPTGNTEAFF,TGTGCCAGCAGCCCCACAGGGAACACTGAAGCTTTCTTT
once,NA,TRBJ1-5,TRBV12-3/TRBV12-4,CASSPGRYQPQHF,TGTGCCAGCAGCCCCGGGAGATATCAGCCCCAGCATTTT
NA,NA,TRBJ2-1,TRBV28,CASSNGGGERFFSSYNEQFF,TGTGCCAGCAGCAATGGCGGAGGAGAAAGATTTTTCAGCTCCTACAATGAGCAGTTCTTC
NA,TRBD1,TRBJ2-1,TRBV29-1,CSVGRDSAKHLSSYNEQFF,TGCAGCGTTGGTCGGGACAGCGCAAAACATCTTAGCTCCTACAATGAGCAGTTCTTC
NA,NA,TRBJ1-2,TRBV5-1,CASSLGQDFYGYTF,TGCGCCAGCAGCTTGGGACAGGATTTCTATGGCTACACCTTC
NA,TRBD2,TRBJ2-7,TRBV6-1,CASSELAGVSYEQYF,TGTGCCAGCAGTGAACTAGCGGGTGTCTCCTACGAGCAGTACTTC
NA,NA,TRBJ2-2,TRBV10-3,CAISINSGQLNTGELFF,TGTGCCATCTCTATAAACTCAGGACAGCTGAACACCGGGGAGCTGTTTTTT
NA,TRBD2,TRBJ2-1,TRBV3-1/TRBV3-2,CASSQLGLAAYNEQFF,TGTGCCAGCAGCCAATTGGGACTAGCGGCATACAATGAGCAGTTCTTC
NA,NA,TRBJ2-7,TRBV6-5,CASSQGQHYEQYF,TGTGCCAGCAGCCAGGGACAACACTACGAGCAGTACTTC
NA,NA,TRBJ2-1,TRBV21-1,CASRQGFKDNEQFF,TGTGCCAGCCGACAGGGGTTTAAGGACAATGAGCAGTTCTTC
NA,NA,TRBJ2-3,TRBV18,CASSPYLGVSQDTDTQYF,TGTGCCAGCTCACCATACTTGGGCGTCTCGCAGGACACAGATACGCAGTATTTT
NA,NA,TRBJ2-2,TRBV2,CASSEEQGREAGELFF,TGTGCCAGCAGTGAAGAACAGGGACGAGAGGCCGGGGAGCTGTTTTTT
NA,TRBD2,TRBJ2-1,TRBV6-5,CASSRTSGAYNEQFF,TGTGCCAGCAGTAGGACTAGCGGGGCCTACAATGAGCAGTTCTTC
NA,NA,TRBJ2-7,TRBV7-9,CASSHDSYSYEQYF,TGTGCCAGCAGCCATGACAGTTACTCCTACGAGCAGTACTTC
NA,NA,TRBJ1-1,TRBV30,CAWHRGGGEAFF,TGTGCCTGGCACAGAGGGGGGGGAGAAGCTTTCTTT
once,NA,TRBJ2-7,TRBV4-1,CASSQAGRAYEQYF,TGCGCCAGCAGTCAAGCGGGCAGGGCCTACGAACAGTACTTC
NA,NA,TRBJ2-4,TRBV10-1,CASSEGHLNIQYF,TGCGCCAGCAGTGAGGGACACCTAAACATTCAGTACTTC